The 27 T cell receptor beta chains listed next were all sequenced from one sample in a study of vaccination and CD4 T cells after COVID-19. Cultured CD4+ T-cell DNA underwent Oncomine TCR Beta short-read sequencing. TCRdb re-derived calls from the PCR reads in MiXCR, one entry per CDR3 protein. The sample includes 9,500 to 15,000 distinct CDR3 sequences, around 20% of them seen just once. Antigen specificity for these receptors is unknown. Treatment meaning: roughly ten-day PBMC culture with coronavirus spike peptide pools or control peptides (ViraFEST assay). The sample consisted of CD4+ T cells from blood, cultured in vitro, taken before SARS-CoV-2 vaccination. Receptor source: a human donor who received a COVID-19 vaccine.

This sequence joins TRBV6-1 and TRBJ1-1, with unresolved D. V was pared by 2 bases and J by 0 bases, with 13 bases between. This CDR3 region has 16 residues. CDR1 MNHNS and CDR2 SASEGT come from the germline V gene. CDR3: CASSESPRGLNTEAFF. As DNA, the CDR3 is TGTGCCAGCAGTGAAAGTCCGAGAGGGCTGAACACTGAAGCTTTCTTT.

This chain links TRBV29-1 with TRBJ2-7; a possible D gene is TRBD1 (6 bases). Germline V gene sequence: CDR1 SQVTM, CDR2 ANQGSEA. The CDR3 has 12 amino acids. V was pared by 5 bases and J by 3 bases, with 11 bases between. CDR3 in amino acids: CSVRQEDYEQYF. The CDR3, as DNA: TGCAGCGTTAGACAGGAGGACTACGAGCAGTACTTC.

The chain is built from TRBV9 and TRBJ2-3; D possibly corresponds to TRBD1 (6 bases). The ends were cut back, 3 bases at V and 5 bases at J, with 13 bases in the middle. Germline V CDR1 and CDR2: SGDLS, YYNGEE. This CDR3 has 14 residues. The CDR3 sequence is CASSARGIRDTQYF. CDR3 nucleotide sequence: TGTGCCAGCAGCGCTAGGGGGATACGAGATACGCAGTATTTT.

This chain uses TRBV2 with TRBJ2-7; no clear D gene. The CDR3 contains 12 residues. Looked up from germline, CDR1 is SNHLY and CDR2 is FYNNEI. V was pared by 4 bases and J by 1 base, with 5 bases between. Here the CDR3 reads CASSGLSYEQYF. The CDR3, as DNA: TGTGCCAGCAGTGGCCTTTCCTACGAGCAGTACTTC.

The chain links TRBV20-1 to TRBJ2-3; perhaps TRBD1 as D (6 bases). This CDR3 comprises 15 residues. CDR1 DFQATT and CDR2 SNEGSKA come from the germline V gene (reference sequence). The ends were cut back, 1 base at V and 7 bases at J, with 18 bases in the middle. This CDR3 reads CSARAMDRLFHTQYF. In nucleotides, the CDR3 is TGCAGTGCTAGAGCTATGGACAGACTATTTCATACGCAGTATTTT.

CDR3 nucleotide sequence: TGCAGTGCTAGTGAGAGGGGAGAGACCCAGTACTTC. This gives the protein CSASERGETQYF. The chain is built from TRBV20-1 and TRBJ2-5, with D perhaps being TRBD1 or TRBD2 (5 bases each). Germline V CDR1 and CDR2: DFQATT, SNEGSKA (reference sequence). V lost 3 bases, J lost 4 bases, and 9 bases lay in between. The CDR3 runs 12 residues.

CDR3 amino acids: CASSNRGLTYEQYF. The CDR3 region has the DNA TGTGCCAGCTCTAACAGGGGGCTTACCTACGAGCAGTACTTC. This chain connects TRBV19 to TRBJ2-7, with 9 bases that match TRBD1. The CDR3 consists of 14 residues. The junction had 8 bases not matched to a gene; V was cut back by 9 bases and J by 2 bases. CDR1 and CDR2 from the germline V gene are LNHDA and SQIVND (reference sequence).

The J gene is TRBJ1-5, the V gene TRBV2; TRBD1 agrees at 10 bases. CDR3 length equals 16 residues. Germline assignment: CDR1 SNHLY and CDR2 FYNNEI. V trimming: 4 bases; J trimming: 6 bases; junction bases outside the gene matches: 9. CDR3: CASSGSGTGAGQPQHF. The CDR3 nucleotides are TGTGCCAGCAGTGGATCCGGGACAGGGGCAGGTCAGCCCCAGCATTTT.

This clonotype has a handful of counts. V gene TRBV10-3 combines with J gene TRBJ1-6, with D perhaps matching TRBD1 (6 bases). V was clipped by 9 bases and J by 7 bases, with 13 bases between them. The germline CDR1 and CDR2 sequences are ENHRY and SYGVKD. The CDR3 is 13 residues long. Here the CDR3 DNA reads TGTGCCATGCAGACAGGTCCGAATTCACCCCTCCACTTT. Protein product: CAMQTGPNSPLHF.

The chain is built from TRBV30 and TRBJ2-5; perhaps TRBD1 as D (5 bases). Germline V gene lookup returns CDR1 GTSNPN and CDR2 SVGIG (reference sequence). Trimming removed 0 bases at V and 9 bases at J, with 11 bases between. The CDR3 is 12 amino acids. The CDR3 loop reads CAWSVGATSQYF. The CDR3 DNA is TGTGCCTGGAGTGTAGGGGCTACGTCCCAGTACTTC.

This clonotype came up a few times. The rearrangement uses TRBV19 and TRBJ2-1, with 7 bases aligning to TRBD2. V gave up 7 bases and J gave up 4 bases; unmatched junction bases: 10. The V gene's germline CDR1 is LNHDA and CDR2 SQIVND (reference sequence). CDR3 length: 15 amino acids. In nucleotides, the CDR3 is TGTGCCAGTACTACTCCGGGCGGGGGATACAATGAGCAGTTCTTC. Its protein product is CASTTPGGGYNEQFF.

This clonotype was counted between two and nine times. This rearrangement joins TRBV20-1 to TRBJ2-5; 9 bases fit TRBD2. CDR1 and CDR2 from the germline V gene are DFQATT and SNEGSKA (reference sequence). The CDR3 has 15 residues. Unmatched junction bases numbered 12, after V lost 5 bases and J lost 5 bases. DNA of the CDR3: TGCAGTGCTCCCCGGAGCGGGGGGCCTCGGGAGACCCAGTACTTC. Its protein is CSAPRSGGPRETQYF.

This sequence joins TRBV5-4 and TRBJ1-1, with no clear D. V was pared by 1 base and J by 2 bases, with 9 bases between. The V gene's germline CDR1 is SGHNT and CDR2 YYREEE (reference sequence). The CDR3 runs to 14 residues. The CDR3 DNA reads as TGTGCCAGCAGCTTGTCACAGCTCAACACTGAAGCTTTCTTT. It encodes CASSLSQLNTEAFF.

This clonotype was seen only a few times. The V gene is TRBV5-4, the J gene TRBJ2-1, with D possibly being TRBD2 (6 bases). CDR1 is SGHNT, CDR2 YYREEE, per germline (reference sequence). With 2 bases removed from V and 6 bases from J, the gap between germline ends came to 21 bases. The CDR3 contains 17 residues. CDR3 amino acids: CASSLPGTPFFGNEQFF. The CDR3 DNA reads as TGTGCCAGCAGCTTACCCGGGACTCCTTTCTTTGGCAATGAGCAGTTCTTC. Full variable domain (outside the CDR3, taken from reference TRBV5-4 and TRBJ2-1): ETGVTQSPTHLIKTRGQQVTLRCSSQSGHNTVSWYQQALGQGPQFIFQYYREEENGRGNFPPRFSGLQFPNYSSELNVNALELDDSALYLCASSLPGTPFFGNEQFFGPGTRLTVL.

This clonotype came up a few times. This chain links TRBV12-3 or TRBV12-4 with TRBJ1-1; the D is unclear. The CDR3 contains 14 residues. The germline V and J ends were trimmed by 3 bases and 0 bases, with 8 bases remaining between them. The CDR3 region is CASSFTSLNTEAFF. CDR3 nucleotides: TGTGCCAGCAGTTTCACAAGCTTGAACACTGAAGCTTTCTTT.

The V call is TRBV19, the J call TRBJ1-4, with 9 bases lining up with TRBD1. This CDR3 has 14 amino acids. CDR1 is LNHDA and CDR2 is SQIVND in the germline V gene (reference sequence). With V trimmed by 7 bases and J by 8 bases, 8 bases remained unmatched. The CDR3 DNA is TGTGCCAGTAATCGGGACAGGGCATCGGAAAAACTGTTTTTT. Translation: CASNRDRASEKLFF.

V is TRBV6-2 or TRBV6-3 and J is TRBJ1-1; D not resolved. Trimming removed 2 bases at V and 1 base at J, with 11 bases between. Germline loops: CDR1 MNHEY, CDR2 SVGEGT. CDR3 size: 15 residues. The chain's CDR3 is CASSYPGRGNTEAFF. CDR3 DNA sequence: TGTGCCAGCAGTTACCCCGGACGGGGGAACACTGAAGCTTTCTTT.

This clonotype was seen more than once but under ten times. This chain links TRBV20-1 with TRBJ1-4; no firm D call. Germline V gene data show CDR1 as DFQATT and CDR2 as SNEGSKA (reference sequence). CDR3 length equals 13 residues. V lost 3 bases and J 6 bases, leaving 11 bases between the germline ends. The CDR3 here is CSASGPVDEKLFF. The CDR3 DNA follows: TGCAGTGCTAGCGGGCCAGTGGATGAAAAACTGTTTTTT.

CDR3 bases: TGTGCCAGCAGTTATAGGACTGGTGAAGAGACCCAGTACTTC. Translated, it gives CASSYRTGEETQYF. The gene calls are TRBV12-3 or TRBV12-4 and TRBJ2-5; D perhaps matches TRBD2 (5 bases). V lost 4 bases, J lost 3 bases, and 12 bases lay in between. This CDR3 contains 14 residues.

This chain joins TRBV6-1 and TRBJ1-4; 8 bases fit TRBD1. The CDR3 has 15 residues. Per the germline V gene, CDR1 is MNHNS and CDR2 is SASEGT. The junction had 3 bases not matched to a gene; V was cut back by 6 bases and J by 0 bases. The CDR3 protein is CASRKQGATNEKLFF. In DNA, the CDR3 is TGTGCCAGCAGAAAACAGGGGGCAACTAATGAAAAACTGTTTTTT.

The genes are TRBV6-1 and TRBJ2-7; 7 bases match TRBD1. From germline, CDR1 is MNHNS and CDR2 SASEGT. The V and J ends lost 6 bases and 1 base, in that order; junction bases with no gene match: 0. CDR3 length: 12 amino acids. The CDR3 sequence: CASRGQSYEQYF. In nucleotides, the CDR3 is TGTGCCAGCAGGGGACAGTCCTACGAGCAGTACTTC.

The chain recombines TRBV6-2 or TRBV6-3 with TRBJ2-7; D call uncertain. The ends were cut back, 2 bases at V and 2 bases at J, with 4 bases in the middle. This CDR3 is 12 amino acids long. From germline, CDR1 is MNHEY and CDR2 SVGEGT. CDR3 sequence: CASSYATYEQYF. The CDR3 bases are TGTGCCAGCAGTTACGCTACCTACGAGCAGTACTTC.

The rearrangement links TRBV6-4 to TRBJ2-5; no definite D call. CDR1 and CDR2 (germline): MRHNA, SNTAGT. V was pared by 3 bases and J by 2 bases, with 13 bases between. This CDR3 has 15 residues. The CDR3 DNA reads as TGTGCCAGCAGTGAACCTGGGGAAGCTCAAGAGACCCAGTACTTC. Translated, it gives CASSEPGEAQETQYF.

The V gene is TRBV5-1, the J gene TRBJ2-1, with a tentative D call TRBD2 (7 bases). Deletions cut 7 bases from V and 4 bases from J, with 12 bases between. Per germline, CDR1 SGHRS and CDR2 YFSETQ. The CDR3 is 13 residues long. The CDR3 sequence is CASVGGVYNEQFF. CDR3 DNA sequence: TGCGCCAGCGTAGGGGGGGTATACAATGAGCAGTTCTTC.

V gene TRBV7-9 combines with J gene TRBJ1-1; possibly TRBD1 for D (6 bases). CDR3 length: 14 residues. Trimming cost V 1 base and J 0 bases, with 6 bases left between them. Germline V CDR1 and CDR2: SEHNR, FQNEAQ (reference sequence). CDR3 DNA sequence: TGTGCCAGCAGCTTAGGGACAGTGAACACTGAAGCTTTCTTT. It encodes CASSLGTVNTEAFF.

This clonotype is medium-sized in the sample. The chain uses TRBV20-1 and TRBJ1-6; no firm D call. CDR3 length: 15 residues. Germline CDR1 and CDR2: DFQATT and SNEGSKA (reference sequence). V was cut by 0 bases and J by 4 bases, with 10 bases left in between. The CDR3 loop is CSAREAAPYNSPLHF. The CDR3 coding sequence is TGCAGTGCTAGAGAGGCAGCCCCGTATAATTCACCCCTCCACTTT.

The V and J genes are TRBV7-2 and TRBJ1-2, with a tentative D call TRBD1 (6 bases). CDR3 length equals 15 residues. V lost 1 base and J 5 bases, leaving 14 bases between the germline ends. Germline lookup yields CDR1 SGHTA and CDR2 FQGNSA. The chain's CDR3 is CASSLEHRAGYGYTF. In DNA, the CDR3 is TGTGCCAGCAGCTTAGAGCACAGGGCGGGATATGGCTACACCTTC. The entire variable domain, with the rest obtained from reference TRBV7-2 and TRBJ1-2, is as follows: GAGVSQSPSNKVTEKGKDVELRCDPISGHTALYWYRQSLGQGLEFLIYFQGNSAPDKSGLPSDRFSAERTGGSVSTLTIQRTQQEDSAVYLCASSLEHRAGYGYTFGSGTRLTVV.